The entry below describes one T cell receptor (beta chain). The sample comes from a study of T cell changes during pregnancy in multiple sclerosis. Assay: immunoSEQ multiplex PCR; the TCRdb copy retains only in-frame clones and omits some. The data hold about 39,000 clones, with about 91% observed a single time. V lost 5 bases and J 0 bases, leaving 8 bases between the germline ends. CDR1 is SGHRS and CDR2 is YFSETQ in the germline V gene. CDR3 length: 14 residues. V is TRBV5-1 and J is TRBJ2-2, with D uncertain. Sequencing used CD4+ T cells from peripheral blood mononuclear cells, obtained after pregnancy. The receptor comes from a female donor in good health, enrolled as a control in a pregnancy study. CDR3 DNA: TGCGCCAGCAGAAGTGAGCCGAACACCGGGGAGCTGTTTTTT. This gives the protein CASRSEPNTGELFF.